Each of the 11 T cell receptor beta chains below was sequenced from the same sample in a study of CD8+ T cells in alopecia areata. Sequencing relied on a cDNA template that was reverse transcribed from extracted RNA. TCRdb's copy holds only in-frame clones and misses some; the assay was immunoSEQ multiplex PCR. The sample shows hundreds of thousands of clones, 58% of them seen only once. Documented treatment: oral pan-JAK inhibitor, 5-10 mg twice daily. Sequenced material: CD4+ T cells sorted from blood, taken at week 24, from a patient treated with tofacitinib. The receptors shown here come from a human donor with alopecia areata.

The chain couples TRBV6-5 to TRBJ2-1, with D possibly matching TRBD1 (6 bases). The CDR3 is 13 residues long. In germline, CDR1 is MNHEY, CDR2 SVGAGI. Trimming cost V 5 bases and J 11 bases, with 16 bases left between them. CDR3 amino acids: CASSRPDSLKQFF. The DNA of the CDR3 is TGTGCCAGCAGTCGACCGGACAGTTTAAAGCAGTTCTTC.

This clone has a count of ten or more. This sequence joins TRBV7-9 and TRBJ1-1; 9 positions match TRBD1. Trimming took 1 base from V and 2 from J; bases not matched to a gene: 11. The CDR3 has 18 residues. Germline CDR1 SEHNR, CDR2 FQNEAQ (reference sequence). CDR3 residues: CASSLGLGQGRSNTEAFF. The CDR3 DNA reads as TGTGCCAGCAGCTTAGGGCTGGGACAGGGTCGTTCCAACACTGAAGCTTTCTTT.

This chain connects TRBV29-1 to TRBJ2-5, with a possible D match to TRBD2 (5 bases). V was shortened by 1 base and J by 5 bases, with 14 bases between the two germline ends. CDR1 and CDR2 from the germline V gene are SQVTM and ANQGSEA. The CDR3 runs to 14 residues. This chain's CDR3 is CSVEGGQWMETQYF. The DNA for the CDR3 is TGCAGCGTTGAAGGAGGGCAGTGGATGGAGACCCAGTACTTC.

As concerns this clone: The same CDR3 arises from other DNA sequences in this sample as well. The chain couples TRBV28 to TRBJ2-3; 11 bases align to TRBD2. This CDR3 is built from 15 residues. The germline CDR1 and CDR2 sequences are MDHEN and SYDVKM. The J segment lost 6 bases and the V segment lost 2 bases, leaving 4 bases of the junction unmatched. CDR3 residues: CASSLPSGGRDTQYF. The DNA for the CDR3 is TGTGCCAGCAGTTTACCTAGCGGGGGGCGGGATACGCAGTATTTT.

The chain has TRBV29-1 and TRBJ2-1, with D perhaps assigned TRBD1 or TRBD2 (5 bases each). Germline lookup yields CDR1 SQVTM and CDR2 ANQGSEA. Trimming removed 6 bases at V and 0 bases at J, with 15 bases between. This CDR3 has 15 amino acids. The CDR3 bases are TGCAGCGTAGAGGGGACCGAGAGCTCCTACAATGAGCAGTTCTTC. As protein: CSVEGTESSYNEQFF.

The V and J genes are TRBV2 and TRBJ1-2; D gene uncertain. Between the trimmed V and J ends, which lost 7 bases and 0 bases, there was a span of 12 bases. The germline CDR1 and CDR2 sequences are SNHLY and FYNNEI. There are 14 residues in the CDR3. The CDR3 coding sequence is TGTGCCAGCACCCCGGGTTTAGCTAACTATGGCTACACCTTC. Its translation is CASTPGLANYGYTF.

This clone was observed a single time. The CDR3 reads CSVSSERSSSAELFF. The CDR3 nucleotides are TGCAGCGTTTCCTCGGAGAGGTCTTCTTCCGCAGAGCTGTTTTTT. The chain uses TRBV29-1 and TRBJ2-2; D is undetermined. Trimming shortened V by 5 bases and J by 11 bases, and 24 bases separated the two germline ends. The CDR3 has 15 residues. Germline-derived CDR1 and CDR2 are SQVTM and ANQGSEA.

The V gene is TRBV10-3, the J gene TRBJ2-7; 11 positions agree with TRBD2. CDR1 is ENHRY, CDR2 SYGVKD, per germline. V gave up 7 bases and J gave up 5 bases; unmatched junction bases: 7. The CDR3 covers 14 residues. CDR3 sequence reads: CAIKPGLAEHEQYF. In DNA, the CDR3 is TGTGCCATCAAACCGGGACTAGCGGAACACGAGCAGTACTTC.

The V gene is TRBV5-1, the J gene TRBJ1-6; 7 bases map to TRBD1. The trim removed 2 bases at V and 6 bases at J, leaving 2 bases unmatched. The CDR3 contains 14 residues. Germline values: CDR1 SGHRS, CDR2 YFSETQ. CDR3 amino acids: CASSLNRGNSPLHF. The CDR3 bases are TGCGCCAGCAGCTTAAACAGGGGTAATTCACCCCTCCACTTT.

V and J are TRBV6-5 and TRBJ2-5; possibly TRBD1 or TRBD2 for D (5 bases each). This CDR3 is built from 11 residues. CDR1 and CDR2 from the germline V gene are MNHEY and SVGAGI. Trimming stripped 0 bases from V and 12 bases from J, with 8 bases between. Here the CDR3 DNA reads TGTGCCAGCAGTTACTCCGGGACGGAGTACTTC. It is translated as CASSYSGTEYF.

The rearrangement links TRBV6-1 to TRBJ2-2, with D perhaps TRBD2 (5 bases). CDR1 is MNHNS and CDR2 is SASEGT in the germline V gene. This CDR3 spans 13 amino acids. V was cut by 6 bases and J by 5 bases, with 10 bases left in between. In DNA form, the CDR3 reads TGTGCCAGCAGGAGGGAACTGACCGGGGAGCTGTTTTTT. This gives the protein CASRRELTGELFF.